This T cell receptor beta chain emerged from a study of human T cells and chemical hapten exposure. Time point here: patch test 3, about 24 weeks after DPC sensitization. The treatment here: therapeutic diphenylcyclopropenone sensitization with weekly scalp DPC. The V and J ends lost 5 bases and 1 base respectively, with 14 bases between them. The CDR3 has 15 amino acids. In germline, CDR1 is SEHNR, CDR2 FQNEAQ (reference sequence). One entry per CDR3 protein results from TCRdb running MiXCR on the RACE reads. The sample yields 70,000 to 90,000 distinct CDR3 sequences, 9.5% to 14% seen once. V usage is TRBV7-9 and J usage is TRBJ2-5; the D is unclear. This receptor was identified in a woman in her 50s with alopecia areata. Some clones in this sample may be carry-over from other donors' samples. Source: whole blood, taken in connection with sensitization to the hapten diphenylcyclopropenone (DPC). The chain's CDR3 is CASSERLPIQETQYF. For the CDR3, the DNA is TGTGCCAGCAGCGAGCGATTACCTATCCAAGAGACCCAGTACTTC.